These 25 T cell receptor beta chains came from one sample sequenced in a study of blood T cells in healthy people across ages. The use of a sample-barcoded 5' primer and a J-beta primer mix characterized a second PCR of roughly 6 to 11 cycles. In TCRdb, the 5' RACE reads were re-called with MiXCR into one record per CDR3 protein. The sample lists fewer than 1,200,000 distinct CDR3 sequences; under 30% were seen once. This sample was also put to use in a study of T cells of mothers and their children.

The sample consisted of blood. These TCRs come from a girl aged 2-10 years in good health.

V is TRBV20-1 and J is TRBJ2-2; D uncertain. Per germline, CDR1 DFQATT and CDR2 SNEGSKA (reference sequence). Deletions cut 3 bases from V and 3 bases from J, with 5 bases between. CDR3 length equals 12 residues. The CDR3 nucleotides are TGCAGTGCTAGTGGGCACACCGGGGAGCTGTTTTTT. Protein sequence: CSASGHTGELFF.

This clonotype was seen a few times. The CDR3 nucleotides are TGTGCCACCAGTGGGCCAGGGGCGACCACAGATACGCAGTATTTT. Translation gives CATSGPGATTDTQYF. This rearrangement joins TRBV24-1 to TRBJ2-3, with D possibly matching TRBD1 (6 bases). This CDR3 spans 15 amino acids. The V end was cut by 5 bases, the J end by 2 bases, with 13 bases between. Germline loops: CDR1 KGHDR, CDR2 SFDVKD.

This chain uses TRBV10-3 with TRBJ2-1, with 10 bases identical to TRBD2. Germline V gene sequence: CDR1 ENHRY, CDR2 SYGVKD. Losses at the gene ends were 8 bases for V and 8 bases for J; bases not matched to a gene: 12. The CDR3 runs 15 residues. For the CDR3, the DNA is TGTGCCATCGGGAATTCCGGGACTAGCGCTTATGAGCAGTTCTTC. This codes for CAIGNSGTSAYEQFF.

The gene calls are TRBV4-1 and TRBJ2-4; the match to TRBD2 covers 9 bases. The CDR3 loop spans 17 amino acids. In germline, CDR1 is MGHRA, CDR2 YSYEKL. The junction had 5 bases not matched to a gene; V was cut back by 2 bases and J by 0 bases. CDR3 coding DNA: TGCGCCAGCAGCCAACCACAGCGGGGGGTAGCCAAAAACATTCAGTACTTC. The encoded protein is CASSQPQRGVAKNIQYF.

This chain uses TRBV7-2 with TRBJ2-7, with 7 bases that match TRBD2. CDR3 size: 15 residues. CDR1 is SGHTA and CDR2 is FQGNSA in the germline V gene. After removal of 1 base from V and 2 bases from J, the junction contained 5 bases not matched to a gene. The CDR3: CASSLGGSGTYEQYV. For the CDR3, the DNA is TGTGCCAGCAGCTTAGGCGGGAGTGGGACCTACGAGCAGTACGTC.

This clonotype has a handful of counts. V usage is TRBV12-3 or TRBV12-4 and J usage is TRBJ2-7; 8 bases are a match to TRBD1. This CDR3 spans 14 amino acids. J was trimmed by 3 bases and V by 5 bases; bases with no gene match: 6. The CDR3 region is CASSPGGTGYEQYF. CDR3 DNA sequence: TGTGCCAGCAGTCCGGGCGGGACAGGCTACGAGCAGTACTTC.

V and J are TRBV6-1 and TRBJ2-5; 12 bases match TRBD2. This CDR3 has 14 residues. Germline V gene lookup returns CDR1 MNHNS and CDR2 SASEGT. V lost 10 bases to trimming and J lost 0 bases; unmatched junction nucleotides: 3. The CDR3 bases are TGTGCCATACTAGCGGGGGGCCACCAAGAGACCCAGTACTTC. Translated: CAILAGGHQETQYF.

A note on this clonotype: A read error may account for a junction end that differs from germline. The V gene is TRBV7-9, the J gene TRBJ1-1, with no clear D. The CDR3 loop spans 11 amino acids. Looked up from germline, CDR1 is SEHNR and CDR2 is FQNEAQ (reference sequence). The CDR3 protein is CVSSYNTEAFF. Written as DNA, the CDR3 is TGTGTCAGCAGCTACAACACTGAAGCTTTCTTT.

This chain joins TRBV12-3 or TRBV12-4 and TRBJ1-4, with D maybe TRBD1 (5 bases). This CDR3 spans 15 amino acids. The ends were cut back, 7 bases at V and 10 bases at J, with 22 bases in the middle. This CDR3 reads CASKIPGAGVGKLFF. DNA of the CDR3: TGTGCCAGCAAGATTCCCGGGGCCGGCGTCGGAAAACTGTTTTTT.

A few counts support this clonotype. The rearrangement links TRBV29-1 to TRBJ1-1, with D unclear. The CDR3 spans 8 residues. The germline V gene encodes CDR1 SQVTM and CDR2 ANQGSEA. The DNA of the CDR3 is TGCAGTGATGGCCGCGCTTTCTTT. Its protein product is CSDGRAFF.

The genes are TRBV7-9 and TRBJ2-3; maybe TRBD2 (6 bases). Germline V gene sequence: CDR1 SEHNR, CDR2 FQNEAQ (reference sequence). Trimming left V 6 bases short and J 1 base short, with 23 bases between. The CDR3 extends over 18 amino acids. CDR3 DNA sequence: TGTGCCAGCAGGAAGAAGGGAGTTGGACTACAAGGCACAGATACGCAGTATTTT. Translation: CASRKKGVGLQGTDTQYF.

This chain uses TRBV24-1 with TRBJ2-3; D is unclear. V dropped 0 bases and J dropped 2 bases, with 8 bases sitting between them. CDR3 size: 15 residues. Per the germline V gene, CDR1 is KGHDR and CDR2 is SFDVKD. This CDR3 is CATSDLQSPTDTQYF. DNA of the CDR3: TGTGCCACCAGTGATTTGCAGAGCCCCACAGATACGCAGTATTTT.

The CDR3 loop reads CSVAFGWGPGNTIYF. DNA for the CDR3: TGCAGCGTTGCCTTCGGGTGGGGTCCTGGAAACACCATATATTTT. The rearrangement joins TRBV29-1 to TRBJ1-3; D remains unclear. The CDR3 consists of 15 residues. Trimming pared 4 bases from V and 2 bases from J, leaving 15 bases between. Germline V gene data show CDR1 as SQVTM and CDR2 as ANQGSEA.

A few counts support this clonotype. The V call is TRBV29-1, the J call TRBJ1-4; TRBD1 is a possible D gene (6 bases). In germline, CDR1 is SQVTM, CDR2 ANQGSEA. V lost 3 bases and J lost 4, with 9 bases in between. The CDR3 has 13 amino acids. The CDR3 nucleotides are TGCAGCGTTGAGAGACAGGATAATGAAAAACTGTTTTTT. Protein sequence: CSVERQDNEKLFF.

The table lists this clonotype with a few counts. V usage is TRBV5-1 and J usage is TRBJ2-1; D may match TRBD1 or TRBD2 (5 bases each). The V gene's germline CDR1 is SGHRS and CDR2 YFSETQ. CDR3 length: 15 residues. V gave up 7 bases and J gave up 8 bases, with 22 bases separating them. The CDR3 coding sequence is TGCGCCAGCGGCCAGGGAGCAGGCGGCCCCGATGAGCAGTTCTTC. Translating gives CASGQGAGGPDEQFF.

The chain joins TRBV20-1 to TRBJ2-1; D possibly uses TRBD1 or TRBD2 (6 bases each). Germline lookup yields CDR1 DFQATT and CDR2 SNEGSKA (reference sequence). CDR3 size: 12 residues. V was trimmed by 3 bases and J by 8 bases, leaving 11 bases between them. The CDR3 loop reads CSASLGGYEQFF. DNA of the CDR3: TGCAGTGCTAGTTTGGGGGGCTATGAGCAGTTCTTC.

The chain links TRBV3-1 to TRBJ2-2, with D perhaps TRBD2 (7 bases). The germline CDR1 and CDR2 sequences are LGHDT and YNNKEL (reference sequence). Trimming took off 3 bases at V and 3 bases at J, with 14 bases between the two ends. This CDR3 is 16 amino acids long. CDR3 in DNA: TGTGCCAGCAGCCATCGTTCGGGGGGCCACACCGGGGAGCTGTTTTTT. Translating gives CASSHRSGGHTGELFF.

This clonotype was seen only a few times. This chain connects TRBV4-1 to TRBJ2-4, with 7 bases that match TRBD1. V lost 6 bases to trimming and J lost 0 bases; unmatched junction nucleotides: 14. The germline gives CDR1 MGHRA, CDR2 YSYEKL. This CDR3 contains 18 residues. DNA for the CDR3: TGCGCCAGCAGTAATGGACAGGATAAGCAGAAAGCCAAAAACATTCAGTACTTC. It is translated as CASSNGQDKQKAKNIQYF.

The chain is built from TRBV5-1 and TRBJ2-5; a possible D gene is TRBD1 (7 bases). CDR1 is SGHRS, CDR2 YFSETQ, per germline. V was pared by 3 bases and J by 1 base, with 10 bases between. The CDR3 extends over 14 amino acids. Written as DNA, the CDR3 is TGCGCCAGCAGCTCGGGGGACAGCCAAGAGACCCAGTACTTC. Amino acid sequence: CASSSGDSQETQYF.

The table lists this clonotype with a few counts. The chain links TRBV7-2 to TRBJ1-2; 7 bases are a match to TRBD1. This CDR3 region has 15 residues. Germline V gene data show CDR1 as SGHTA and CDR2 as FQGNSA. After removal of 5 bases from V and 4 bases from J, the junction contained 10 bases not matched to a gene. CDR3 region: CASSPQTGITYGYTF. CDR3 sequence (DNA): TGTGCCAGCAGCCCACAGACAGGGATAACCTATGGCTACACCTTC.

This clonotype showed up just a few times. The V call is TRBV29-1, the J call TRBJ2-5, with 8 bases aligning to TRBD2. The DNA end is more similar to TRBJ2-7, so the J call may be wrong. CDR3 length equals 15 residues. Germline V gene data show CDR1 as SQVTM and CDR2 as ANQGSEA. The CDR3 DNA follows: TGCAGCGTGATTCAAACGGGACTAGAGTCGTCCGAGCAGTACTTC. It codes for CSVIQTGLESSEQYF.

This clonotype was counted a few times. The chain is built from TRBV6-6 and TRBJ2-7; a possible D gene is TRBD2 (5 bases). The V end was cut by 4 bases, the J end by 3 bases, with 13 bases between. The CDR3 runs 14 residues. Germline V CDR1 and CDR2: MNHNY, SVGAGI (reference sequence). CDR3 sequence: CASSFLGNHYEQYF. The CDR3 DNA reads TGTGCCAGCAGTTTCCTCGGGAACCACTACGAGCAGTACTTC.

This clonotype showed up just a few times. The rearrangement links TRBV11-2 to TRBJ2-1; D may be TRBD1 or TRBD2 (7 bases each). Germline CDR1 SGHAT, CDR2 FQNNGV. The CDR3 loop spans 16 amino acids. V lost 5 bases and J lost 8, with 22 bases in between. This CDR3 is CASSQGVAGDADEQFF. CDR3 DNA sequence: TGTGCCAGCAGCCAGGGGGTGGCGGGGGATGCGGATGAGCAGTTCTTC.

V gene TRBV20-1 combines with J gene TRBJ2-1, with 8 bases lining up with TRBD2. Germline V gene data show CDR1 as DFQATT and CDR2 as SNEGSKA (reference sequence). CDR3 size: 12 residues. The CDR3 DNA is TGCAGCAGCGGGAGTAACTACAATGAGCAGTTCTTC. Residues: CSSGSNYNEQFF.

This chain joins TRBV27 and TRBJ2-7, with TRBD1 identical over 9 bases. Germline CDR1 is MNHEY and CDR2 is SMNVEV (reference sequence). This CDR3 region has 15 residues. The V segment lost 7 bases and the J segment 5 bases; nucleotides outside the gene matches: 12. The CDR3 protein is CASTTVGTGIHEQYF. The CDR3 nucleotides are TGTGCCAGCACTACCGTAGGGACAGGGATCCACGAGCAGTACTTC.